This T cell receptor (beta chain) was captured in a study of blood T cell repertoires in COVID-19 (dated by TCRdb to 2020 to 2022). Background for the entire study: The collaborator samples originated in the United States, Italy and Spain and spanned the acute and convalescent phases of COVID-19. The prospective study material was composed of cDNA or gDNA derived from T cells, B-cell-depleted T cells, or PBMCs. The dataset comprised deeply sampled blood TCRbeta repertoires from subjects exposed to, actively infected with, or recovered from COVID-19. The repertoires were made available in a free public database intended to serve as a resource for research on the immune response to SARS-CoV-2. Samples were obtained from the ongoing ImmuneRACE study (first 160 participants) and from some 1,300 subjects provided by 6 global collaborators. Nearly every sample came with metadata listing a de-identified subject ID, COVID-19 status, age in years and sex. Where available, HLA class I and class II types were taken from metadata supplied by the sample provider and were not determined by assay-based typing. Findings and caveats that apply to the study as a whole: Clinical and demographic metadata were provided uncurated, with the amount varying by source and participant.

The collaborating institutions used their own protocols to collect whole blood in K2EDTA tubes. For TCRbeta analysis, collaborators shipped samples as frozen whole blood, isolated PBMCs, or DNA extracted from either of those sample types. TCRbeta CDR3 regions were amplified from genomic DNA by means of the immunoSEQ Assay, a bias-controlled multiplex PCR. The original pipeline was this. The number of nucleated cells in each sample was estimated by amplification of reference gene primers within the assay. To quantify the absolute abundance of each unique TCRbeta CDR3 rearrangement, sequence reads were collapsed and filtered. Productive Simpson clonality was computed per sample as the square root of Simpson's diversity index over productive rearrangements. TCRdb retrieved this table from immuneACCESS and kept in-frame rearrangements only. Not all clones are present; in checked studies, unresolved V genes account for under half, and no reason is known for the remainder. Clone size and the V and J calls come from that table; the DNA yielded D and trimming. The sample profile shows more than 200,000 clones; 88% of them were found once. 2.7% of the sample comes from the top ten.

Worth noting for this clone: Its antigen is unknown. Base qualities are not at hand, and no much larger clone is one base apart.

As encoded in the germline V gene, CDR1 is SGDLS while CDR2 is YYNGEE. The CDR3 runs 15 residues from the cysteine to the phenylalanine. The kept DNA is CDR3 alone, 45 bases in frame from the first base. Here V drops 4 bases and J drops 1 base, and the junction holds 7 bases not matched to any gene. The chain was built from TRBV9 and TRBJ1-1; 7 central bases correspond to TRBD1. The specimen was peripheral blood. The receptor's source is a woman aged 55-70 years with acute or convalescent COVID-19. The CDR3 protein sequence reads: CASSSWGQSNTEAFF. The nucleotide sequence is given as TGTGCCAGCAGCTCGTGGGGACAGTCGAACACTGAAGCTTTCTTT.